Sequencing of this TCR beta chain was carried out in a study of post-analysis software for immune sequencing data. Study results and limitations: Those samples that were prepared in the same batch co-clustered strongly by F measure. Four or five TRBV segments were more frequent in patients than controls; TRBV5-6, TRBV5-1 and TRBV20-1 belonged to this group.

The authors incorporated unique molecular identifiers into the TCR beta cDNA libraries. TCRdb independently ran MiXCR on the PCR reads; one entry per CDR3 protein. The sample has 750,000 to 950,000 distinct CDR3 sequences; under 70% are singletons. Germline CDR1 and CDR2: SSHAT and FNYEAQ (reference sequence). Trimming stripped 6 bases from V and 2 bases from J, with 11 bases between. The CDR3 runs to 13 residues. With respect to this clonotype: Its target is unknown.

Sequencing input: blood. The chain employs TRBV7-7 and TRBJ2-7; the D gene is possibly TRBD2 (5 bases). This receptor was taken from a girl between 5 and 17 years old with multiple sclerosis. The CDR3 spells CASREDLAYEQYF. The CDR3 DNA follows: TGTGCCAGCAGGGAGGACTTGGCCTACGAGCAGTACTTC.